These T cell receptor beta chains were read from a single sample in a study of cytomegalovirus exposure and HLA in healthy donors. Measured with immunoSEQ multiplex PCR; TCRdb has only the in-frame clones, and not every one. Its table lists roughly 40,000 clones. The sequenced sample consisted of PBMCs. The receptors were gathered from a male donor in good health and CMV-seronegative. CDR3s include the opening cysteine and the closing phenylalanine or tryptophan. D genes are given only for firm matches.

TRBD1	TRBV7-2	TRBJ2-7	CASRTGAAEQYF	TGTGCCAGCCGCACAGGGGCGGCCGAGCAGTACTTC
.	TRBV7-7	TRBJ2-1	CASSSASYNEQFF	TGTGCTAGCAGCTCCGCCAGCTACAATGAGCAGTTCTTC
.	TRBV14	TRBJ2-7	CASSHAGYEQYF	TGTGCCAGCAGCCATGCAGGCTACGAGCAGTACTTC
TRBD2	TRBV5-1	TRBJ2-3	CASTGTSDPSQYF	TGCGCCAGCACCGGGACTAGTGACCCATCGCAGTATTTT
TRBD1	TRBV19	TRBJ2-7	CASSIGQGSYEQYF	TGTGCCAGTAGTATAGGACAGGGATCCTACGAGCAGTACTTC
TRBD2	TRBV9	TRBJ2-7	CASSPQSYGEGRYEQYF	TGTGCCAGCAGCCCCCAGTCGTACGGGGAGGGGAGGTACGAGCAGTACTTC
.	TRBV21-1	TRBJ2-1	CASRWGGSSYNEQFF	TGTGCCAGCAGGTGGGGCGGGAGCTCCTACAATGAGCAGTTCTTC
TRBD1	TRBV6-5	TRBJ2-7	CASTRDRGAYEQYF	TGTGCCAGCACTAGGGACAGGGGAGCCTACGAGCAGTACTTC
TRBD2	TRBV7-2	TRBJ2-3	CASSLWGGGGTDTQYF	TGTGCCAGCAGCTTATGGGGGGGAGGGGGCACAGATACGCAGTATTTT
.	TRBV6-6	TRBJ2-2	CASSPTGELFF	TGTGCCAGCAGCCCTACGGGGGAGCTGTTTTTT
.	TRBV18	TRBJ2-5	CASRTDRGAETQYF	TGTGCCAGCCGTACCGACCGCGGCGCTGAGACCCAGTACTTC
TRBD1	TRBV11-2	TRBJ2-1	CASSSRSGQGNPREQFF	TGTGCCAGCAGCTCGAGGTCTGGACAGGGGAATCCGAGGGAGCAGTTCTTC
TRBD1	TRBV4-3	TRBJ2-1	CASRRDREPYNEQFF	TGCGCCAGCAGGCGGGACAGGGAACCCTACAATGAGCAGTTCTTC
.	TRBV7-2	TRBJ1-1	CASSFSQNTEAFF	TGTGCCAGCAGCTTTTCCCAGAACACTGAAGCTTTCTTT
.	TRBV9	TRBJ1-5	CASSVRVQPQHF	TGTGCCAGCAGCGTCAGGGTCCAGCCCCAGCATTTT
.	TRBV6-4	TRBJ2-1	CASSDPTRRANEQFF	TGTGCCAGCAGTGACCCCACTAGGCGGGCCAATGAGCAGTTCTTC
.	TRBV29-1	TRBJ2-6	CSVEGYSGANVLTF	TGCAGCGTTGAAGGTTACTCTGGGGCCAACGTCCTGACTTTC
TRBD2	TRBV19	TRBJ2-7	CASIVAGGPFYEQYF	TGTGCCAGTATTGTAGCGGGAGGGCCGTTCTACGAGCAGTACTTC
TRBD1	TRBV5-4	TRBJ2-7	CASSSGQGDAYEQYF	TGTGCCAGCAGCTCCGGACAGGGGGACGCCTACGAGCAGTACTTC
.	TRBV5-4	TRBJ2-7	CASSSDTSHEQYF	TGTGCCAGCAGCTCGGACACCTCCCACGAGCAGTACTTC